These 16 T cell receptor beta chains share one sample of origin, sequenced in a study of early T cells in non-severe SARS-CoV-2 infection. MiXCR was run by TCRdb on the 5' RACE reads, yielding one entry per CDR3 protein. The table has 95,000 to 110,000 distinct CDR3 sequences, around 10% seen once. The sequenced sample was whole blood. The receptors shown here come from an adult who was a healthcare worker with PCR-confirmed SARS-CoV-2 infection or an uninfected control (not recorded which).

This clonotype was observed at least ten times. This rearrangement joins TRBV27 to TRBJ2-6; perhaps TRBD1 as D (5 bases). This CDR3 is built from 15 residues. Germline CDR1 MNHEY, CDR2 SMNVEV (reference sequence). V lost 5 bases, J lost 3 bases, and 11 bases lay in between. The CDR3 DNA is TGTGCCAGCAGTGAAATCAGGGTTGGGGCCAACGTCCTGACTTTC. Protein sequence: CASSEIRVGANVLTF.

This clonotype was observed many times. The chain has TRBV20-1 and TRBJ2-4; no clear D. CDR3 length equals 13 residues. Germline values: CDR1 DFQATT, CDR2 SNEGSKA (reference sequence). The CDR3 DNA sequence: TGCAGCGCGTCTCGCGGAACCAAAAACATTCAGTACTTC. Translating it yields CSASRGTKNIQYF.

This clonotype occurred a few times. This rearrangement joins TRBV7-8 to TRBJ2-1; weak D call: TRBD2 (6 bases). The CDR3 loop spans 13 amino acids. V lost 4 bases and J lost 7, with 11 bases in between. CDR1 and CDR2 (germline): SGHVS, FQNEAQ. DNA of the CDR3: TGTGCCAGCAGCTCGGGAGTAGGGAATGAGCAGTTCTTC. Protein: CASSSGVGNEQFF.

The chain carries TRBV6-1 and TRBJ2-2; 7 bases line up with TRBD2. CDR3 length equals 16 residues. Losses at the gene ends were 6 bases for V and 4 bases for J; bases not matched to a gene: 11. Germline CDR1 reads MNHNS; CDR2 reads SASEGT. In nucleotides, the CDR3 is TGTGCCAGCAGGTCCCCTTTTTGGGAGGGCACCGGGGAGCTGTTTTTT. It specifies CASRSPFWEGTGELFF.

V is TRBV6-1 and J is TRBJ1-6; no reliable D call. Germline V gives CDR1 MNHNS, CDR2 SASEGT. The CDR3 is made up of 14 amino acids. Trimming removed 6 bases at V and 11 bases at J, with 17 bases between. The chain's CDR3 is CASRSLLAGTPLHF. The CDR3 DNA sequence: TGTGCCAGCAGATCCCTTTTGGCGGGAACACCCCTCCACTTT.

The sample holds a few counts of this clonotype. V and J are TRBV20-1 and TRBJ1-2; 7 nucleotides line up with TRBD1. Trimming cost V 6 bases and J 6 bases; bases outside gene matches: 13. Germline V lookup: CDR1 DFQATT, CDR2 SNEGSKA (reference sequence). CDR3 length equals 14 residues. The CDR3, as DNA: TGCAGTGCAAACGAAAGGACAGGCTTTCATGGCTACACCTTC. Amino acids: CSANERTGFHGYTF.

This clonotype was seen a few times. This rearrangement joins TRBV19 to TRBJ2-7; the D gene could be TRBD1 or TRBD2 (6 bases each). CDR3 length: 13 residues. Germline CDR1 and CDR2: LNHDA and SQIVND (reference sequence). With 5 bases removed from V and 5 bases from J, the gap between germline ends came to 13 bases. CDR3 amino acids: CASSLLGGDEQYF. The CDR3 bases are TGTGCCAGTAGTCTACTCGGGGGCGACGAGCAGTACTTC.

This clonotype was recorded a few times. V gene TRBV7-9 combines with J gene TRBJ2-2; a possible D gene is TRBD1 (7 bases). The germline gives CDR1 SEHNR, CDR2 FQNEAQ (reference sequence). The CDR3 is 18 residues long. V was shortened by 4 bases and J by 1 base, with 19 bases between the two germline ends. As DNA, the CDR3 is TGTGCCAGCAGCTCACACATCCGACAGGGACTGAACACCGGGGAGCTGTTTTTT. It is translated as CASSSHIRQGLNTGELFF.

In its sample, this clonotype was seen many times. The genes are TRBV20-1 and TRBJ1-1; D is ambiguous. This CDR3 comprises 13 residues. The V and J ends lost 1 base and 0 bases respectively, with 6 bases between them. CDR1 and CDR2 (germline): DFQATT, SNEGSKA (reference sequence). Here the CDR3 DNA reads TGCAGTGCTAGAGCACAGTTGAACACTGAAGCTTTCTTT. Protein: CSARAQLNTEAFF.

The table lists this clonotype with a few counts. The V gene is TRBV7-2, the J gene TRBJ2-5; D unclear. The ends were cut back, 5 bases at V and 5 bases at J, with 12 bases in the middle. Germline lookup yields CDR1 SGHTA and CDR2 FQGNSA. CDR3 length: 13 amino acids. The CDR3 region is CASSAINAETQYF. The CDR3 DNA reads TGTGCCAGCAGCGCTATTAACGCGGAGACCCAGTACTTC.

This clonotype has more than one count but fewer than ten. The chain joins TRBV20-1 to TRBJ2-2, with 9 positions matching TRBD2. Losses at the gene ends were 3 bases for V and 2 bases for J; bases not matched to a gene: 4. Looked up from germline, CDR1 is DFQATT and CDR2 is SNEGSKA (reference sequence). The CDR3 loop spans 15 amino acids. CDR3 in amino acids: CSASALAGNTGELFF. DNA of the CDR3: TGCAGTGCTAGTGCGCTAGCGGGAAACACCGGGGAGCTGTTTTTT.

The V call is TRBV21-1, the J call TRBJ1-2; TRBD1 reflects the table's D call only, with no check against the DNA. TRBV21-1 is shown as a pseudogene. This CDR3 has 17 residues. The DNA of the CDR3 is TGTGCCAGCAGCAAAGCGACGAGGGGGATTGCTAACTATGGCTACACCTTC. This translates into CASSKATRGIANYGYTF.

This clonotype was detected a few times. The rearrangement joins TRBV20-1 to TRBJ2-2; tentative D call: TRBD2 (6 bases). CDR3 length equals 16 residues. The V end was cut by 6 bases, the J end by 0 bases, with 17 bases between. From germline, CDR1 is DFQATT and CDR2 SNEGSKA (reference sequence). The CDR3 spells CSAINPVAANTGELFF. The CDR3 coding sequence is TGCAGTGCCATAAACCCCGTAGCGGCGAACACCGGGGAGCTGTTTTTT.

The chain is built from TRBV2 and TRBJ2-3, with D possibly being TRBD2 (5 bases). The CDR3 has 13 residues. The V gene's germline CDR1 is SNHLY and CDR2 FYNNEI. Between the trimmed V and J ends, which lost 8 bases and 2 bases, there was a span of 11 bases. This CDR3 reads CASVRAPTDTQYF. CDR3 coding DNA: TGTGCCAGCGTGAGGGCGCCCACAGATACGCAGTATTTT. Full variable domain (outside the CDR3, taken from reference TRBV2 and TRBJ2-3): EPEVTQTPSHQVTQMGQEVILRCVPISNHLYFYWYRQILGQKVEFLVSFYNNEISEKSEIFDDQFSVERPDGSNFTLKIRSTKLEDSAMYFCASVRAPTDTQYFGPGTRLTVL.

The table lists this clonotype with many counts. The chain links TRBV28 to TRBJ2-1, with TRBD2 as a possible D gene (6 bases). Trimming stripped 5 bases from V and 3 bases from J, with 17 bases between. Germline-derived CDR1 and CDR2 are MDHEN and SYDVKM. The CDR3 length is 16 residues. The CDR3 region is CASSPTPGTYYNEQFF. The CDR3 DNA reads as TGTGCCAGCAGTCCCACTCCCGGGACTTACTACAATGAGCAGTTCTTC.

This clonotype was counted between two and nine times. The chain recombines TRBV29-1 with TRBJ2-1, with 8 nucleotides matching TRBD1. J was trimmed by 11 bases and V by 7 bases; bases with no gene match: 10. The CDR3 spans 12 residues. Germline lookup yields CDR1 SQVTM and CDR2 ANQGSEA. The CDR3 loop reads CSAERDRWKQFF. The CDR3 coding sequence is TGCAGCGCCGAACGGGACAGGTGGAAGCAGTTCTTC.